This passage covers 4 T cell receptor beta chains from one sample sequenced in a study of cytomegalovirus exposure and HLA in healthy donors. It was with 60 Vbeta and 13 Jbeta primers that the PCR ran. TCRdb keeps only in-frame clones here, not all; method: immunoSEQ multiplex PCR. The sample includes about 98,000 clones, 70% of them seen just once. Sequenced input: PBMCs. These receptors originate from a man aged 50-59 years in good health and CMV-seronegative.

This clone was detected a few times. This rearrangement joins TRBV4-2 to TRBJ1-2; no clear D gene. The length of the CDR3 is 17 residues. V shed 0 bases and J shed 1 base, with 15 bases lying between them. Germline CDR1 and CDR2: LGHNA and YNFKEQ. CDR3 nucleotides: TGTGCCAGCAGCCAAGACCTTGGAGCCCAAATTAACTATGGCTACACCTTC. Translation gives CASSQDLGAQINYGYTF.

The chain combines TRBV19 with TRBJ2-7; possible D gene TRBD1, 6 bases. This CDR3 comprises 14 residues. In germline, CDR1 is LNHDA, CDR2 SQIVND (reference sequence). Deletions cut 4 bases from V and 1 base from J, with 11 bases between. CDR3 bases: TGTGCCAGTAGTAGCCAGGGGCCTTCCTACGAGCAGTACTTC. Translating gives CASSSQGPSYEQYF.

The V gene is TRBV7-2, the J gene TRBJ1-1; D is ambiguous. Trimming removed 4 bases at V and 4 bases at J, with 16 bases between. CDR1 is SGHTA, CDR2 FQGNSA, per germline. This CDR3 has 15 residues. CDR3 protein: CASSSHFAEGTEAFF. As DNA, the CDR3 is TGTGCCAGCAGCTCCCACTTCGCGGAGGGCACTGAAGCTTTCTTT.

This clone was found a few times. The gene calls are TRBV10-1 and TRBJ1-3; D gene uncertain. V lost 0 bases, J lost 0 bases, and 12 bases lay in between. Germline V CDR1 and CDR2: WNHNN, SYGVQD (reference sequence). This CDR3 contains 17 residues. The CDR3 DNA is TGCGCCAGCAGTGAGTCCACGGGTCCGCACTCTGGAAACACCATATATTTT. It specifies CASSESTGPHSGNTIYF.